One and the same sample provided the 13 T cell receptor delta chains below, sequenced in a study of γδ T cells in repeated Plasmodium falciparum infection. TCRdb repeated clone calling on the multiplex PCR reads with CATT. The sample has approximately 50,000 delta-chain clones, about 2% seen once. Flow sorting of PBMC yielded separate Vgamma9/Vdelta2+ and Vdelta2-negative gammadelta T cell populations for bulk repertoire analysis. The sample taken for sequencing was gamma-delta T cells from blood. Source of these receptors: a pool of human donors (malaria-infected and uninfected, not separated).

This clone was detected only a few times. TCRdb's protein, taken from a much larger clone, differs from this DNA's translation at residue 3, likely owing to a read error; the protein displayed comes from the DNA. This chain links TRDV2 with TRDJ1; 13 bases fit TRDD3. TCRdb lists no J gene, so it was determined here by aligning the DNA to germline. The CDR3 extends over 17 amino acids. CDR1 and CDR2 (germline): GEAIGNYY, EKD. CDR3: CARDTVTGGYAPVPLIF. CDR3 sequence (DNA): TGTGCCCGTGACACCGTGACTGGGGGATACGCGCCCGTTCCACTCATCTTT.

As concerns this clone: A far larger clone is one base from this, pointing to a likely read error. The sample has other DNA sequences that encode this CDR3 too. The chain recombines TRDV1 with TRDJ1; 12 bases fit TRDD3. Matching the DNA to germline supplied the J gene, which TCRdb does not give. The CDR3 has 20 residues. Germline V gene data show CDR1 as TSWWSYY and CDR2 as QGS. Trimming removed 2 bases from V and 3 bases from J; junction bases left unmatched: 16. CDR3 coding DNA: TGTGCTCTTGGGGAATTGGGCCCCTACTGGGGGATACCCAATCCCGATAAACTCATCTTT. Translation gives CALGELGPYWGIPNPDKLIF.

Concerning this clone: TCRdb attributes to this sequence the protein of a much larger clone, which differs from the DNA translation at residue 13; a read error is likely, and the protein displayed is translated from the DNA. This chain's CDR3 is CALGELSPVWGITLYTDKLIF. DNA of the CDR3: TGTGCTCTTGGGGAATTAAGTCCTGTATGGGGGATAACTCTGTACACCGATAAACTCATCTTT. This chain links TRDV1 with TRDJ1, with 9 positions matching TRDD3. TCRdb supplies no J gene; here it was assigned by aligning the nucleotide sequence to germline. The CDR3 is 21 amino acids. The germline gives CDR1 TSWWSYY, CDR2 QGS. V was clipped by 2 bases and J by 0 bases; unmatched bases: 19.

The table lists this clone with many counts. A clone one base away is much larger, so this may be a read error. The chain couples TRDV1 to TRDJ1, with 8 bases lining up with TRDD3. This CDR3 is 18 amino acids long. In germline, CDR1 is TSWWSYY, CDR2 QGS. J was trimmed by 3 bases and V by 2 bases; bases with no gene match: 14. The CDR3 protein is CALGEFTVLGVHADKLIF. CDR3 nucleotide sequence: TGTGCTCTTGGGGAATTTACCGTACTGGGGGTCCACGCCGATAAACTCATCTTT.

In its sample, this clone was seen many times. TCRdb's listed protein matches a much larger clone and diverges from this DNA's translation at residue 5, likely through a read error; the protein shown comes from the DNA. As DNA, the CDR3 is TGTGCTCTTGGGGGATCGGCCTACCTTATACTGGGGATCTACACCGATAAACTCATCTTT. Translating gives CALGGSAYLILGIYTDKLIF. The gene calls are TRDV1 and TRDJ1, with TRDD3 identical over 7 bases. The J gene comes from matching the DNA to germline here; TCRdb lacks it. CDR1 is TSWWSYY, CDR2 QGS, per germline. The junction had 20 bases not matched to a gene; V was cut back by 4 bases and J by 0 bases. The CDR3 spans 20 residues.

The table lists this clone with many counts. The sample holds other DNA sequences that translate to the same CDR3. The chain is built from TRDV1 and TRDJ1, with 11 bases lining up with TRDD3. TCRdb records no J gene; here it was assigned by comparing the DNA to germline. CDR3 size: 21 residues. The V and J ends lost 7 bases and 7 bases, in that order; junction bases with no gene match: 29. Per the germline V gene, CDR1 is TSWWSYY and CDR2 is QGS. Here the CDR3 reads CALVPDFPRWGIHGRTSKLIF. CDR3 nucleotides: TGTGCTCTTGTGCCCGATTTCCCCCGCTGGGGGATACATGGGCGTACGAGTAAACTCATCTTT.

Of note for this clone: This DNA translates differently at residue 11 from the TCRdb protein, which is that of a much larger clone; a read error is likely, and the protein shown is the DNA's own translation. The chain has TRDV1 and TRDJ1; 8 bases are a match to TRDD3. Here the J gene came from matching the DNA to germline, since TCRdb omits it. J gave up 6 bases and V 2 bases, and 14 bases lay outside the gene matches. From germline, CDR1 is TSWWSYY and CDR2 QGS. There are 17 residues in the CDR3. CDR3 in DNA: TGTGCTCTTGGGGAAGACCCTGTACTGGGGGGTGGCAATAAACTCATCTTT. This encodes CALGEDPVLGGGNKLIF.

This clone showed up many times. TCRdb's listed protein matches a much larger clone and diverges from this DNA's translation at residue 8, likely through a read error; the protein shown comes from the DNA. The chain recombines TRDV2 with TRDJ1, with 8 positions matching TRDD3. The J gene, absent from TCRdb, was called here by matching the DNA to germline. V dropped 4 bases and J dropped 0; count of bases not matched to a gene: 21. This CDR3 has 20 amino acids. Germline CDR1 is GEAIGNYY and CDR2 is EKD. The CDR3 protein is CACDGVPSSGGPDYTDKLIF. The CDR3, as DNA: TGTGCCTGTGATGGAGTGCCCTCCTCTGGGGGACCCGACTACACCGATAAACTCATCTTT.

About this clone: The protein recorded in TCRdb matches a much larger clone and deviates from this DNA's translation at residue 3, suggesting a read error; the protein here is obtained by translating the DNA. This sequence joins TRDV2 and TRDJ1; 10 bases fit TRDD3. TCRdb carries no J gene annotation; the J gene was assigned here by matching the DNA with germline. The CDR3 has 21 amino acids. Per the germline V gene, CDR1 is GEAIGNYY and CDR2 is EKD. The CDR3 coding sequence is TGTGCCCGTGACACCATCGGGCATACTGGGGGATCCTCCCACGCCACCGATAAACTCATCTTT. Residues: CARDTIGHTGGSSHATDKLIF.

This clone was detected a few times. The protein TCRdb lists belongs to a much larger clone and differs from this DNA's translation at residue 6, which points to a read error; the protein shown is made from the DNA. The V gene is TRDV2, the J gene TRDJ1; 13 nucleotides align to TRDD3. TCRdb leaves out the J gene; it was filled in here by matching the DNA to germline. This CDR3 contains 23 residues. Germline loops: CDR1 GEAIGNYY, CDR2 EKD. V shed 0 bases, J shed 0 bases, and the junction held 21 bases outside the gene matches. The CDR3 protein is CACDTIKGQILGDTDRYTDKLIF. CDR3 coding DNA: TGTGCCTGTGACACCATAAAAGGTCAGATACTGGGGGATACGGACAGGTACACCGATAAACTCATCTTT.

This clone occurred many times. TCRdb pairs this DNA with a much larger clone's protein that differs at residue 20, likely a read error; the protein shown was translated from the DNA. CDR3 region: CAFLLPSYWGIRSPYYTDKPIF. The CDR3 DNA reads as TGTGCCTTCCTCCTTCCTTCGTACTGGGGGATACGTTCACCTTATTACACCGATAAACCCATCTTT. The V gene reported is TRDV3; the J gene is uncalled; no check of the table's D call, TRDD3, against the DNA was made. Germline V gives CDR1 TVYSNPD, CDR2 GDNSRS (reference sequence). The CDR3 runs 22 residues.

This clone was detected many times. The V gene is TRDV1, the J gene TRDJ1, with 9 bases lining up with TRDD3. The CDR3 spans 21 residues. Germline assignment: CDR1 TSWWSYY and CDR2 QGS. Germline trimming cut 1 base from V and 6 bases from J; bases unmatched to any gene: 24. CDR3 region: CALGEPHHVLVLGDARYKLIF. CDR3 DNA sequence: TGTGCTCTTGGGGAACCCCACCACGTTCTTGTACTGGGGGACGCCCGTTATAAACTCATCTTT.

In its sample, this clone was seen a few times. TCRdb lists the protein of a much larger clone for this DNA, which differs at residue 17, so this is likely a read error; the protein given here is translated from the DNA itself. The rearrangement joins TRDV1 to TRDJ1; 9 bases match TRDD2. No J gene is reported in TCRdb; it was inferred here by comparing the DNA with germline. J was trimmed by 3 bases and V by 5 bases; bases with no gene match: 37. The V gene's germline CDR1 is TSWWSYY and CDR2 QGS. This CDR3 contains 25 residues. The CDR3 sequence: CALGNPLPTVLYLLGSLGASDKLIF. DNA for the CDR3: TGTGCTCTTGGGAACCCCCTTCCTACAGTCCTCTACTTACTGGGTTCGTTAGGAGCATCCGATAAACTCATCTTT.